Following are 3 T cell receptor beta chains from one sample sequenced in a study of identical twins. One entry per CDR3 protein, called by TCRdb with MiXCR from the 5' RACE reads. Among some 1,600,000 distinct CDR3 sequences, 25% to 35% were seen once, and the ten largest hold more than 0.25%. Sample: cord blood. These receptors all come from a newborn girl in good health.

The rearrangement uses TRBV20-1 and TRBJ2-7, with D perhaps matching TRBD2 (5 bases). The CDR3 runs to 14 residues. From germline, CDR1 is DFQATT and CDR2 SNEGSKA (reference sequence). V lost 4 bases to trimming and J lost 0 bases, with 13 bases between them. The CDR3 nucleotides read TGCAGTGCTACGTCACCGGGGTCCTCCTACGAGCAGTACTTC. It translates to CSATSPGSSYEQYF.

The CDR3 sequence is CSARIGGVEAQYF. The CDR3 DNA follows: TGCAGTGCTAGGATAGGGGGCGTGGAGGCCCAGTACTTC. The V gene is TRBV20-1, the J gene TRBJ2-5; 7 bases match TRBD1. The CDR3 extends over 13 amino acids. Germline V gene sequence: CDR1 DFQATT, CDR2 SNEGSKA (reference sequence). The V segment lost 3 bases and the J segment 9 bases; nucleotides outside the gene matches: 10.

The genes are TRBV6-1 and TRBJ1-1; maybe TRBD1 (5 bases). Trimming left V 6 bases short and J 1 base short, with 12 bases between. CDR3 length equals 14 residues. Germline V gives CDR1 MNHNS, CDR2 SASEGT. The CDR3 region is CASRSSRGNTEAFF. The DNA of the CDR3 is TGTGCCAGCAGAAGTTCAAGGGGGAACACTGAAGCTTTCTTT.